The present entry profiles one T cell receptor (beta chain) with its context. The entry originates in a study of T cell repertoires in aging, cancer and after chemotherapy. Amplification of TCR beta used genomic DNA extracted from peripheral blood. TRB rearrangements spanning V, D and J were amplified using mixed TRB-A/B primers. TCRdb analysed the multiplex PCR reads with MiXCR anew, one entry per CDR3 protein. The sample lists about 11,000 distinct CDR3 sequences, 25% to 30% occurring once. The sample comprised blood. The receptor was derived from a human donor in good health.

CDR3 region: CSVEGQLMSSTDTQYF. The DNA of the CDR3 is TGCAGCGTTGAGGGACAGCTAATGTCTAGCACAGATACGCAGTATTTT. The rearrangement uses TRBV29-1 and TRBJ2-3; 7 bases line up with TRBD1. The ends lost 3 bases at V and 0 bases at J; junction bases unmatched: 9. The CDR3 is made up of 16 amino acids. CDR1 and CDR2 from the germline V gene are SQVTM and ANQGSEA.